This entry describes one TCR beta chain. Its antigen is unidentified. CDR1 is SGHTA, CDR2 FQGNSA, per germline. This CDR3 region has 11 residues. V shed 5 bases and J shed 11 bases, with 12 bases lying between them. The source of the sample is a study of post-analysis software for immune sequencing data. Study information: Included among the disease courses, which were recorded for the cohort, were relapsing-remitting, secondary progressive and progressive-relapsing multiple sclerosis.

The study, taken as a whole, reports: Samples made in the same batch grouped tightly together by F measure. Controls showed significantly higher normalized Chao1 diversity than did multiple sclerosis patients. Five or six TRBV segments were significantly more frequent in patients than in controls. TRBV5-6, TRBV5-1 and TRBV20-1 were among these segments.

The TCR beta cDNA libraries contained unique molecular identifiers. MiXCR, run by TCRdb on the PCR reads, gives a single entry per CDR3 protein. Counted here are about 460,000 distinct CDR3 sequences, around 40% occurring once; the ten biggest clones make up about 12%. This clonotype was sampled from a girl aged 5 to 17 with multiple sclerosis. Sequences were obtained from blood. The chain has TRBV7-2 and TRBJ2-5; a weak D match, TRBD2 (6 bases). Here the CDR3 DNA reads TGTGCCAGCAGCCCGGAGGGGACTCAGTACTTC. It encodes CASSPEGTQYF.